What follows is one TCR beta chain and its context. The antigen is not known. Clones were sequenced by immunoSEQ multiplex PCR, and TCRdb holds only the in-frame ones, with some missing. Here the sample spans fewer than 95,000 clones, 90% to 95% being singletons. This entry is derived from a study of graft-versus-host responses after intestinal transplantation. Study observations and caveats: Early after transplant, HvG declines were associated with peak levels of circulating GvH clones. Individuals carrying graft-donor T cell macrochimerism showed high graft-versus-host to host-versus-graft clonal ratios in allografts.

Trimming at V came to 3 bases and at J to 0 bases, leaving 1 base not matched to a gene. There are 14 residues in the CDR3. Germline V CDR1 and CDR2: LGHNA, YSLEER. This TCR derives from a human donor who received an intestinal transplant. The source material was unstimulated CD8+ T cells sorted from spleen or lymph node cells, sampled before intestinal transplant. The rearrangement links TRBV4-3 to TRBJ1-1; the match to TRBD1 covers 7 bases. The CDR3 sequence: CASSHDRVNTEAFF. The CDR3 DNA reads TGCGCCAGCAGCCACGACAGGGTGAACACTGAAGCTTTCTTT.